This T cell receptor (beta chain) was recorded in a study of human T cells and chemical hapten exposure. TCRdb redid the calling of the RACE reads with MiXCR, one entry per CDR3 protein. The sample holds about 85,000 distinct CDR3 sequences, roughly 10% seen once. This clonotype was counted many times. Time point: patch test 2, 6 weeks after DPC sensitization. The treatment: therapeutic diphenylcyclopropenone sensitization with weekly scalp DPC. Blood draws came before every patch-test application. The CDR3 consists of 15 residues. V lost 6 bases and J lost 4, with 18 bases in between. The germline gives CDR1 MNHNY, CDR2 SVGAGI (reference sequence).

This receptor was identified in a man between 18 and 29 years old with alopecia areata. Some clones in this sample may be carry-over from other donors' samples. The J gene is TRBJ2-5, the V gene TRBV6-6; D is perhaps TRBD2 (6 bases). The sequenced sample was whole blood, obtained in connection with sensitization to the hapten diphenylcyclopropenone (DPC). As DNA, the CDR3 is TGTGCCAGCAGCCCGCCCGGGCGGGGAGGAGAGACCCAGTACTTC. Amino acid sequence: CASSPPGRGGETQYF.